Sequencing of this TCR beta chain was carried out in a study of OX40 agonist ivuxolimab in advanced cancers. Regarding the study in general: Ivuxolimab was an agonistic, fully human IgG2 monoclonal antibody directed against OX40 (CD134), a costimulatory receptor. Intravenous ivuxolimab was administered to patients every 2 weeks at six dose levels: 0.01, 0.1, 0.3, 1.5, 3 and 10 mg/kg. Among the 50 to 55 dose-escalation patients, about 19 had hepatocellular carcinoma, 15 or so melanoma, 9 renal cell carcinoma and 9 head and neck cancer. In the dose-escalation cohort, more than 75% of patients were male, and the mean age was roughly 60 years, with a range of about 20 to 79. Patients were allowed to have had prior anti-PD-1, anti-PD-L1 or anti-CTLA-4 therapy, and approximately 40% of the dose-escalation patients had previously received checkpoint inhibitors. Partial responses occurred in three dose-escalation patients, of whom one had hepatocellular carcinoma and two had cutaneous melanoma. The point of sequencing TCRbeta in the periphery was to test whether ivuxolimab changed TCR sequence diversity and drove clonal T-cell expansion. The paper covers the monotherapy dose-escalation part of the phase I ivuxolimab trial, which included N ≈ 54 patients. The investigation overall reported the following: At doses of 0.1 to 3.0 mg/kg, clonal expansion of both CD4+ and CD8+ blood T cells was observed from baseline to week 6. The antigen specificity of the peripheral T cells that underwent clonal expansion was not determined. After ivuxolimab, expanded clones were on average more numerous among CD8+ T cells than among CD4+ T cells. In partial responders in the 0.1-3.0 mg/kg groups, normalized peripheral clonal expansion was found to be among the lowest, especially among CD8+ T cells. Low levels of normalized T-cell clonal expansion were also shown by some nonresponding patients.

For sequencing of the TCRbeta CDR3 region, genomic DNA was extracted from the sorted cells. The immunoSEQ Assay was used for sequencing of TCRbeta CDR3 regions. This is the immuneACCESS table as TCRdb keeps it, with only in-frame sequences that have V and J called. A part of the clones is gone; compared with another copy, unresolved V genes explain less than half, and the rest is unexplained. In this sample the table shows 45,000 or so clones, 75% to 85% of which occur a single time. The top ten clones comprise around 4.2% of the sample. The germline V gene gives CDR1 as SQVTM and CDR2 as ANQGSEA. The CDR3 holds 13 amino acids from the cysteine to the phenylalanine. The sequence is cut down to CDR3 DNA, 39 bases in frame from base 1. V drops 4 bases and J drops 7 bases, leaving 14 bases in between. The trial excluded patients who had a history of autoimmune disease or were on systemic immunosuppression. Peripheral blood for TCR sequencing was drawn from every dose cohort at baseline, at cycle 4 day 1 and at cycle 7 day 1. The samples were drawn from a first-in-human, open-label, multicenter phase I dose-escalation trial of ivuxolimab. Adults with locally advanced or metastatic melanoma, renal cell carcinoma, hepatocellular carcinoma or head and neck squamous cell carcinoma were enrolled in the trial. Before TCR sequencing, CD4+ T cells and CD8+ T cells were sorted from peripheral blood as separate populations.

For this clone: Its antigen is unknown. Qualities for individual bases were not recorded, and no much larger clone is one base off.

The sequencing here drew on CD4+ or CD8+ T cells sorted from blood, taken in a trial of the OX40 agonist ivuxolimab. This TCR derives from an adult with an advanced solid tumor such as melanoma, head and neck, liver or kidney cancer. The sequence joins TRBV29-1 to TRBJ1-3; matching of 5 bases hints at TRBD1 as the D gene. The nucleotide sequence is TGCAGCGTTGCGGTCCAGGGCGGTAACACCATATATTTT. This yields the protein CSVAVQGGNTIYF.